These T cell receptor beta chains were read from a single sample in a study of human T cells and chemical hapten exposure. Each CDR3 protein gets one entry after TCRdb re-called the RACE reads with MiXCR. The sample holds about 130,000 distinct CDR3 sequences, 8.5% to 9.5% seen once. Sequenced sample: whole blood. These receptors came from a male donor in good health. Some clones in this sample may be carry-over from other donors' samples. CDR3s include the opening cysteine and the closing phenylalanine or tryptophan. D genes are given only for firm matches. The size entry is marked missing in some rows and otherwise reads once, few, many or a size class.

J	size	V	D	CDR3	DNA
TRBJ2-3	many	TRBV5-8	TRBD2	CASSLAAGGPSDTQYF	TGTGCCAGCAGCTTGGCGGCGGGAGGGCCGTCGGATACGCAGTATTTT
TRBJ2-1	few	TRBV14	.	CASSPGLGEQFF	TGTGCCAGCAGCCCGGGGCTTGGCGAGCAGTTCTTC
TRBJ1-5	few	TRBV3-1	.	CASSHRGKNQPQHF	TGTGCCAGCAGCCATAGGGGGAAGAATCAGCCCCAGCATTTT
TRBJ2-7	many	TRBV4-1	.	CASSQEEVRGLSYEQYF	TGCGCCAGCAGCCAAGAAGAGGTCAGGGGACTCTCCTACGAGCAGTACTTC
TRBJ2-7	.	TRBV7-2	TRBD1	CASSGWTGPTYEQYF	TGTGCCAGCAGCGGATGGACAGGCCCCACCTACGAGCAGTACTTC
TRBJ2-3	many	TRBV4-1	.	CASSQPGGIDTQYF	TGCGCCAGCAGCCAACCAGGAGGGATAGATACGCAGTATTTT
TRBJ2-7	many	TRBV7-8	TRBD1	CASSLEDGTGGAEQYF	TGTGCCAGCAGCTTAGAGGACGGGACAGGGGGCGCCGAGCAGTACTTC
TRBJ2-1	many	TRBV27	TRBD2	CASSASSGGFYNEQFF	TGTGCCAGCAGTGCCTCTAGCGGGGGGTTTTACAATGAGCAGTTCTTC
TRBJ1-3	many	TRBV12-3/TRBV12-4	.	CASSSLHAGNTIYF	TGTGCCAGCAGTTCTCTCCATGCTGGAAACACCATATATTTT
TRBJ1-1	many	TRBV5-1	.	CASRNYREWYGDTEAFF	TGCGCCAGCAGGAATTACAGGGAATGGTATGGGGACACTGAAGCTTTCTTT
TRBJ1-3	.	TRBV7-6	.	CASSLGTLSGNTIYF	TGTGCCAGCAGTCTGGGCACCCTCTCTGGAAACACCATATATTTT
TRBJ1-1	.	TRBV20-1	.	CSARPGRVTTEAFF	TGCAGTGCTAGGCCGGGGAGGGTCACAACTGAAGCTTTCTTT
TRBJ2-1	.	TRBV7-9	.	CASSSPGGGEQFF	TGTGCCAGCAGCTCCCCAGGGGGAGGGGAGCAGTTCTTC
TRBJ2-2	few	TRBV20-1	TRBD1	CSARAKGDRGSTGELFF	TGCAGTGCTAGAGCGAAGGGGGACAGGGGTTCCACCGGGGAGCTGTTTTTT
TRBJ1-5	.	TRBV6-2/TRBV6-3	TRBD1	CASSYRTGTDPNQPQHF	TGTGCCAGCAGTTATAGGACAGGGACCGACCCTAATCAGCCCCAGCATTTT
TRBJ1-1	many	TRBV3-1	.	CASSLDGDLNTEAFF	TGTGCCAGCAGCCTAGACGGAGATCTGAACACTGAAGCTTTCTTT
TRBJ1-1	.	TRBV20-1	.	CSASPSLQGQPNTEAFF	TGCAGTGCTAGCCCCTCGTTACAGGGCCAACCTAACACTGAAGCTTTCTTT
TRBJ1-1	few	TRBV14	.	CASSFDRRAEAFF	TGTGCCAGCAGCTTCGACAGGCGAGCTGAAGCTTTCTTT
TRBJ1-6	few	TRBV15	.	CATSREEGIYSPLHF	TGTGCCACCAGCAGAGAAGAGGGGATTTATTCACCCCTCCACTTT
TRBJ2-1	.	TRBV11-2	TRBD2	CASSRLAGRGNEQFF	TGTGCCAGCAGCCGCCTAGCGGGAAGAGGCAATGAGCAGTTCTTC
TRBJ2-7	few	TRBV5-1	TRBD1	CASSSDREYEQYF	TGCGCCAGCAGCTCGGACAGGGAATACGAGCAGTACTTC
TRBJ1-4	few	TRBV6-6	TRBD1	CASSSLDRGEKLFF	TGTGCCAGCAGTTCTCTGGACAGGGGTGAAAAACTGTTTTTT
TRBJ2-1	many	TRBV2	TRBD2	CASSEAKSRLANNEQFF	TGTGCCAGCAGTGAAGCGAAATCCAGACTAGCTAACAATGAGCAGTTCTTC
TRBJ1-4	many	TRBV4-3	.	CASSQDLNGDRGPTNEKLFF	TGCGCCAGCAGCCAAGATTTAAATGGGGACCGCGGACCAACTAATGAAAAACTGTTTTTT
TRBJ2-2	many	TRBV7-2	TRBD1	CASSLARGPWTGELFF	TGTGCCAGCAGCTTAGCAAGGGGGCCGTGGACCGGGGAGCTGTTTTTT
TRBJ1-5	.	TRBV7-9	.	CASQTSGNQPQHF	TGTGCCAGCCAAACGAGTGGCAATCAGCCCCAGCATTTT
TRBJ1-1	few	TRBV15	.	CATSSGRGGDTEAFF	TGTGCCACCAGCAGCGGCAGGGGAGGAGACACTGAAGCTTTCTTT
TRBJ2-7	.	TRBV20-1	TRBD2	CSARDRSGRAYEQYF	TGCAGTGCTAGAGATCGTTCAGGGAGGGCCTACGAGCAGTACTTC
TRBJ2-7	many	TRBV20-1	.	CSASSGATYEQYF	TGCAGTGCTAGTTCGGGGGCGACCTACGAGCAGTACTTC
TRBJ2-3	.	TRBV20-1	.	CSARDLTGIGTDTQYF	TGCAGTGCTAGAGATCTTACAGGGATAGGCACAGATACGCAGTATTTT
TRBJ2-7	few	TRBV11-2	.	CASSLTSEQYF	TGTGCCAGCAGCTTGACGAGTGAGCAGTACTTC
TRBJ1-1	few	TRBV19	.	CASSARRRGTKQGALAAFF	TGTGCCAGTAGTGCTCGCAGAAGGGGGACTAAACAGGGCGCCCTGGCAGCTTTCTTT
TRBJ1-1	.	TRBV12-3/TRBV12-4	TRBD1	CTSSQQGASTEAFF	TGTACCAGCAGCCAACAGGGGGCGAGCACTGAAGCTTTCTTT
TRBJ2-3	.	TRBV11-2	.	CASSLEARLGTDTQYF	TGTGCCAGCAGCTTAGAAGCTAGGTTGGGCACAGATACGCAGTATTTT
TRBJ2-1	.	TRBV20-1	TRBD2	CSASASGRAGSYNEQFF	TGCAGTGCTAGTGCTAGCGGGAGGGCCGGGTCCTACAATGAGCAGTTCTTC
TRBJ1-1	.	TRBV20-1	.	CSAGGGATEAFF	TGCAGTGCTGGCGGGGGGGCCACTGAAGCTTTCTTT
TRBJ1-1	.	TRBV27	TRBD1	CASSVTGPGTEAFF	TGTGCCAGCAGTGTGACAGGGCCCGGCACTGAAGCTTTCTTT
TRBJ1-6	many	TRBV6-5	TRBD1	CASSYFPTGTGNSPLHF	TGTGCCAGCAGTTATTTTCCCACCGGGACAGGGAATTCACCCCTCCACTTT
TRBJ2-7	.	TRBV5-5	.	CASSLETVYEQYF	TGTGCCAGCAGCTTGGAGACGGTCTACGAGCAGTACTTC
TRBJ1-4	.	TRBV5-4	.	CASSLQTGKDEKLFF	TGTGCCAGCAGCTTGCAAACAGGGAAGGATGAAAAACTGTTTTTT